This T cell receptor (beta chain) emerged from a study of blood T cells in healthy people across ages (dated by TCRdb to about 2015). For context, the study as a whole: In model experiments, template switching captured roughly one uniquely barcoded TCR beta cDNA molecule for every two T cells. Using deep sequencing normalized with unique cDNA molecular identifiers, the study measured how TCR beta repertoire diversity changes with age. Donors were grouped into four age groups: young (average approximately 15 years), middle-aged (39), aged (62) and long-lived (just over 80). To avoid experimental bias, donors of different ages were spread randomly across the sequencing lanes. Using the same blood draw, the study looked at two additional independent replicas of 1 million unique cDNA reads for two donors, one aged 18 to 29 and the other aged 80 or older.

General conclusions and limits of the study: Estimates of total diversity from one million sequenced T cells were regarded as lower bounds and underestimates. Conclusive comparison of naive and antigen-experienced compartments was prevented by the profiling of bulk unsorted PBMCs. As age increased, observed TCR beta diversity per million T cells dropped in a roughly linear way, and a significant reduction was already evident by age roughly 40. There was a strong correlation between observed TCR beta diversity and the percentage of naive T cells measured by flow cytometry. The long-lived group showed more naive CD4+ T cells, fewer expanded clones and increased TCR diversity than the aged group, suggesting age selection. Because the CMV infection status of the donors was unknown, age-related changes in expanded clonotypes may potentially have been confounded.

Systemically healthy Caucasian individuals from Russia, 39 in total and aged about 6 to 95 years, were included as donors. Ten milliliters of peripheral blood were drawn from each donor into EDTA-treated Vacutainer tubes. Ficoll-Paque density-gradient centrifugation was used to isolate PBMCs, with at least 6 million per sample. Trizol reagent was used to extract total RNA from the PBMCs, yielding at least 6 micrograms per sample. Naive CD45RAhigh/CD27high T cell percentages were measured by flow cytometry on a PBMC aliquot from every donor. The library was produced with 5' RACE. TCRdb shows the sequencer as Illumina HiSeq 2500. A second PCR of about 6 to 11 cycles was run with a J-beta primer mix and a sample-barcoded 5' primer. A template-switch 5' adaptor carrying 12 random nucleotides introduced a unique molecular identifier onto each TCR beta cDNA molecule. At least 2.5 million CDR3-containing paired-end reads were obtained from each sample. First-strand cDNA synthesis was performed from all RNA using the Mint cDNA synthesis kit, with priming by a TRBC-specific oligonucleotide. Following uracil-DNA glycosylase treatment, a first 18-cycle PCR with universal primers M1SS and BC2_uni_R was performed on all cDNA. The authors processed their data as follows. Each sample was normalized by randomly selecting 1 million high-quality reads, each carrying a distinct molecular identifier. Instead of being binned into consensus sequences, reads with shared molecular identifiers were discarded. MiTCR, with a Q25 quality threshold and the strictest error-elimination algorithm, was used for CDR3 identification, clonotype clustering and error correction. Lower-bound total TCR beta diversity was estimated with a nonparametric unseen species model using Euler transformation. TCRdb passed the public sequencing reads through fastp at Q25 and MiXCR, retaining productive beta sequences. Every distinct CDR3 protein forms one entry, paired with its most common genes and DNA. Clone size and V and J calls follow TCRdb, not the original study. In this sample the table shows more than 1.4 million distinct CDR3 sequences, approximately 42% of which occur a single time. The leading ten clones occupy approximately 7.9% of the sample.

As regards this clonotype: The clone's antigen remains unknown. It has no much larger one-base neighbor in the sample; base qualities were not kept.

Sample: blood. The clonotype was recovered from a woman under 30 in good health.

The CDR3 has the sequence CASSGGPSVNQPQHF. The DNA sequence is given as TGTGCCAGCAGTGGGGGGCCTTCCGTAAATCAGCCCCAGCATTTT. Here the chain combines TRBV6-5 and TRBJ1-5; D gene: possibly TRBD1, on 6 matching bases. Looking up the germline V gene yields CDR1 MNHEY and CDR2 SVGAGI. The CDR3 sequence holds 15 residues, the cysteine and phenylalanine included. Only the CDR3 portion is preserved as DNA: 45 bases, with reading frame beginning at the first base. V drops 5 bases and J drops 4 bases, leaving 15 bases in between.